A single sample is the source of the 7 T cell receptor beta chains below, sequenced in a study of regulatory T cells in long-lasting Graves disease (dated by TCRdb to the early 2020s). Libraries were built with multiplex PCR. The reads were generated on an Illumina HiSeq 4000. To build TCR beta libraries, CDR3 regions were amplified by Arm-PCR using iRepertoire HTBI primers. The raw public reads went through TCRdb reprocessing: fastp at Q25, MiXCR clone calling, in-frame beta chains kept. Each CDR3 protein appears once, grouped with its most common genes and DNA. Counted in this sample were 400,000 to 500,000 distinct CDR3 sequences; approximately 16% of them appeared once. The ten biggest clones cover roughly a tenth of the sample. Reading the label with the study, this specimen's time point is: newly diagnosed GD, antithyroid drugs for less than 3 months. For both TCR sequencing and RNA sequencing, RNA was extracted from PBMCs in TRIzol.

This sample also belongs to another study, concerning T cells in Graves' hyperthyroidism and ophthalmopathy.

The sequencing used peripheral blood mononuclear cells (PBMCs), collected at new diagnosis, from a patient treated with antithyroid drugs. The receptors shown here come from a woman between 25 and 40 years old with Graves disease. Donor details come from another sample of the same person, matched by shared clones.

This clonotype has ten or more counts. The genes are TRBV6-1 and TRBJ1-6, with a possible D match to TRBD1 (6 bases). The CDR3 is made up of 16 amino acids. V was trimmed by 8 bases and J by 8 bases, leaving 22 bases between them. In germline, CDR1 is MNHNS, CDR2 SASEGT. The CDR3 spells CASGHVTGLLDSPLHF. The CDR3 nucleotides are TGTGCCAGCGGCCACGTGACAGGCCTTCTCGATTCACCCCTCCACTTT.

This clonotype was seen ten or more times. The chain employs TRBV20-1 and TRBJ2-1; 8 nucleotides line up with TRBD2. The germline V gene encodes CDR1 DFQATT and CDR2 SNEGSKA (reference sequence). This CDR3 is 16 amino acids long. J was trimmed by 1 base and V by 6 bases; bases with no gene match: 11. The CDR3 DNA reads TGCAGTGCCAAAGTGAACGGGAGGGGTTCCTACAATGAGCAGTTCTTC. Protein sequence: CSAKVNGRGSYNEQFF.

This clonotype was observed many times. The rearrangement links TRBV6-1 to TRBJ2-1; the D call may be TRBD1 or TRBD2 (5 bases each). The CDR3 consists of 13 residues. The germline gives CDR1 MNHNS, CDR2 SASEGT. V was trimmed by 8 bases and J by 10 bases, leaving 18 bases between them. The chain's CDR3 is CASSGPSSGEQFF. CDR3 nucleotide sequence: TGTGCCAGCTCGGGGCCATCATCAGGGGAGCAGTTCTTC.

There are many counts of this clonotype. This sequence joins TRBV5-1 and TRBJ2-5; D is perhaps TRBD2 (5 bases). Per the germline V gene, CDR1 is SGHRS and CDR2 is YFSETQ. The V and J ends lost 4 bases and 0 bases respectively, with 7 bases between them. This CDR3 has 13 amino acids. This CDR3 is CASSNGNQETQYF. Here the CDR3 DNA reads TGCGCCAGCAGCAACGGGAACCAAGAGACCCAGTACTTC.

This clonotype was recorded at least ten times. The chain links TRBV28 to TRBJ1-1, with a weak D call TRBD1 (6 bases). The length of the CDR3 is 16 residues. V was cut by 2 bases and J by 5 bases, with 18 bases left in between. Germline lookup yields CDR1 MDHEN and CDR2 SYDVKM. The CDR3 is CASSLGTWGLWTEAFF. CDR3 DNA sequence: TGTGCCAGCAGTTTAGGGACTTGGGGGCTTTGGACTGAAGCTTTCTTT.

This clonotype was counted at least ten times. The CDR3 loop is CASTSLGLAGNVMDEQFF. The CDR3 DNA reads as TGTGCCAGCACCTCTCTAGGGCTAGCGGGAAACGTAATGGATGAGCAGTTCTTC. V and J are TRBV28 and TRBJ2-1; TRBD2 agrees at 9 bases. Trimming at V came to 7 bases and at J to 8 bases, leaving 21 bases not matched to a gene. Germline lookup yields CDR1 MDHEN and CDR2 SYDVKM. This CDR3 has 18 residues.

The chain recombines TRBV6-5 with TRBJ2-7, with 8 bases lining up with TRBD2. The germline CDR1 and CDR2 sequences are MNHEY and SVGAGI. The V segment lost 0 bases and the J segment 7 bases; nucleotides outside the gene matches: 11. The CDR3 runs to 16 residues. CDR3 residues: CASSYSTTGGQGEQYF. The CDR3 DNA reads as TGTGCCAGCAGTTACTCGACAACGGGAGGGCAGGGGGAGCAGTACTTC.